This TCR beta chain is from a study of beta chain features in type 1 diabetes. Regarding the study as a whole: Type 1 diabetes patients had VDJ junctions that carried fewer insertions and more deletions. Small HLA sub-analyses could not settle whether HLA shapes TCRB rearrangement. When cDNA is sequenced, cells with high TCR expression could be over-represented.

In germline, CDR1 is SEHNR, CDR2 FQNEAQ (reference sequence). CDR3 length: 15 amino acids. V shed 5 bases and J 0 bases; nucleotides not matched to a gene: 5. Sequenced material consisted of expressed TCRB transcripts (all of the isolated RNA was reverse transcribed). Using immunoSEQ multiplex PCR, the repertoire was profiled, and TCRdb retains in-frame clones only, with some absent. The sample lists 350,000 to 450,000 clones; around 14% were seen once. In the case of this clone: What it recognizes is unknown.

The V and J genes are TRBV7-9 and TRBJ2-5; the match to TRBD2 covers 8 bases. The sequence derives from a man aged 25 to 40 in good health. The specimen was naive CD4+ T cells from blood. CDR3 DNA sequence: TGTGCCAGCAGCCGAAGCGGGAGCAACCAAGAGACCCAGTACTTC. Amino acid sequence: CASSRSGSNQETQYF.